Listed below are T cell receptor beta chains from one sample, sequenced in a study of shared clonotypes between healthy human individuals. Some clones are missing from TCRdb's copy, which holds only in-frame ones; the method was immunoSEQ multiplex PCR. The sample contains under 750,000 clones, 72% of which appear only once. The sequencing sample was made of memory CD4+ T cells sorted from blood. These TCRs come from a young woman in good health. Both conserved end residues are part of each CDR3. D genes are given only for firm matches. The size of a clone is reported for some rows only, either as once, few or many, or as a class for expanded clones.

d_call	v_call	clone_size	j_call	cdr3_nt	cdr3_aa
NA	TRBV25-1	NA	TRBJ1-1	TGTGCCAGCAGACTATCGGATAACCCCCGGGTGGACACTGAAGCTTTCTTT	CASRLSDNPRVDTEAFF
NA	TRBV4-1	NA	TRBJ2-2	TGCGCCAGCAGCCGCCAAGAGGGGGCCGGGGAGCTGTTTTTT	CASSRQEGAGELFF
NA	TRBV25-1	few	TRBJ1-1	TGTGCCAGCAGTCAGCCAGGGGCGAGCACTGAAGCTTTCTTT	CASSQPGASTEAFF
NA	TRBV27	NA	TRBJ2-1	TGTGCCAGCAGTTTAGGGATAGCGCGAGGAGCTAATGAGCAGTTCTTC	CASSLGIARGANEQFF
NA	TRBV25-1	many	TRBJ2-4	TGTGCCAGCAGTGCTAATGGTCGAGAAGGGAAAAACATTCAGTACTTC	CASSANGREGKNIQYF
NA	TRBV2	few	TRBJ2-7	TGTGCCAGCAGTGGGGGGCAGAACCTCTACGAGCAGTACTTC	CASSGGQNLYEQYF
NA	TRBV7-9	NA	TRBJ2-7	TGTGCCAGCAGCGAGCTTTACGAGCAGTACTTC	CASSELYEQYF
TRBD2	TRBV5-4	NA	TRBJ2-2	TGTGCCAGCAGCCTCGGGACTAGCGGCACCGGGGAGCTGTTTTTT	CASSLGTSGTGELFF
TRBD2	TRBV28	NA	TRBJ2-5	TGTGCCAGCAGTTCGCCAGCGGGAGGGGTGGAGACCCAGTACTTC	CASSSPAGGVETQYF
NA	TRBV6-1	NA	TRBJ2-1	TGTGCCAGCAGTACTACATGGGACAATGAGCAGTTCTTC	CASSTTWDNEQFF
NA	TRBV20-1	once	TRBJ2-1	TGCAGTTTCGAGAGTACCCATGAGCAGTTCTTC	CSFESTHEQFF
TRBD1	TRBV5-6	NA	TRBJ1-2	TGTGCCAGCAGCCGCGGGCCCGAAGGGGGCCGACCCTATGGCTACACCTTC	CASSRGPEGGRPYGYTF
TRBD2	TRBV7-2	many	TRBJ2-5	TGTGCCAGCAGCTTAGGGGGACTAGCGGGAGTAGAGACCCAGTACTTC	CASSLGGLAGVETQYF
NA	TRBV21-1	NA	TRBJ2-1	TGTGCCAGCAGCAAAGCAGGGGAAGGGAGGGACAATGAGCAGTTCTTC	CASSKAGEGRDNEQFF
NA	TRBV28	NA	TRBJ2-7	TGTGCCAGCCGGGGGACGCTCTACGAGCAGTACTTC	CASRGTLYEQYF
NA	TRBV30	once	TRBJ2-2	TGTGCCTGGAGTTGGGGGGTTCTATCGAACACCGGGGAGCTGTTTTTT	CAWSWGVLSNTGELFF
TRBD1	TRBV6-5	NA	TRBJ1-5	TGTGCCAGCGGGACAGGGGGCGATCAGCCCCAGCATTTT	CASGTGGDQPQHF
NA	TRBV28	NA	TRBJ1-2	TGTGCCAGCAGTGAGACCGGGACATGGGAGTATGGCTACACCTTC	CASSETGTWEYGYTF
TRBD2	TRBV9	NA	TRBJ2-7	TGTGCCAGCAGCATCACTAGCGGAGGCTACGAGCAGTACTTC	CASSITSGGYEQYF
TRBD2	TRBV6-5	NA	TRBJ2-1	TGTGCCACTGAAGCGGGACGGGGTGAGCAGTTCTTC	CATEAGRGEQFF
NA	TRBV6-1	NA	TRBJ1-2	TGTGCCAGCAGCGCTGGGGACGGATACAACTATGGCTACACCTTC	CASSAGDGYNYGYTF
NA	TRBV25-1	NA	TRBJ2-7	TGTGCCAGCAGTGATTCCCGACAGACCTACGAGCAGTACTTC	CASSDSRQTYEQYF
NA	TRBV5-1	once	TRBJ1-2	TGCGCCAGCAGCTTGGCCGGGTCGAATGGCTACACCTTC	CASSLAGSNGYTF
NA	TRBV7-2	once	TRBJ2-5	TGTGCCAGCAGTCCCCGTCAGGCCCAGTACTTC	CASSPRQAQYF
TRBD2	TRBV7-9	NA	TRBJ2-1	TGTGCCAGCAGCTTTGGTGCGACTAGCGGGAACAATGAGCAGTTCTTC	CASSFGATSGNNEQFF
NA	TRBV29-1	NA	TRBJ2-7	TGCAGCGTTCGCGGTGCCGGGGAGGAGCAGTACTTC	CSVRGAGEEQYF
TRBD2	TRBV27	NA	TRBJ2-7	TGTGCCAGCAGTTTAACGGCGGGGGCGACTAGCGGGAGGGCGAGACACGAGCAGTACTTC	CASSLTAGATSGRARHEQYF
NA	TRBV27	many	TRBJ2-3	TGTGCCAGCAGTTTTCTAGTAGCGGGCACAGATACGCAGTATTTT	CASSFLVAGTDTQYF